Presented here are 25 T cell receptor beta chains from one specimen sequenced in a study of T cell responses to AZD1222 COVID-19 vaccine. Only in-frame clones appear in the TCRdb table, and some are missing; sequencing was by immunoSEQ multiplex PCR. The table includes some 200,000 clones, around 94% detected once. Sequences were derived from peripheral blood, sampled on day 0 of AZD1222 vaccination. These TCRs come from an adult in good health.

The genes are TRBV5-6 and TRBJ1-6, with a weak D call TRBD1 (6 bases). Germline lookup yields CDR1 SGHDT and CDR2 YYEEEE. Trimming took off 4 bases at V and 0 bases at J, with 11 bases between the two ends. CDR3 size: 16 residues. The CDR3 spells CASSPDSSSYNSPLHF. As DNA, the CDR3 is TGTGCCAGCAGCCCGGACAGTAGCTCCTATAATTCACCCCTCCACTTT.

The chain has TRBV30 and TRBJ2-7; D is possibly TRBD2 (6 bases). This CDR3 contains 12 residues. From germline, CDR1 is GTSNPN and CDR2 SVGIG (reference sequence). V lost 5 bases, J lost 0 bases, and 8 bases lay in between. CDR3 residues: CAWGGISYEQYF. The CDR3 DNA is TGTGCCTGGGGAGGGATCTCCTACGAGCAGTACTTC.

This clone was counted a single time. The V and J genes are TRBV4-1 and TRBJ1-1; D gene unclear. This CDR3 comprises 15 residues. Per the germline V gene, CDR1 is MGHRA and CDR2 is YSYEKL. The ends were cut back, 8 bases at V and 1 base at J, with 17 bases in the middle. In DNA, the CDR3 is TGCGCCAGCCGATCGTACCGGGGAAGGAACACTGAAGCTTTCTTT. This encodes CASRSYRGRNTEAFF.

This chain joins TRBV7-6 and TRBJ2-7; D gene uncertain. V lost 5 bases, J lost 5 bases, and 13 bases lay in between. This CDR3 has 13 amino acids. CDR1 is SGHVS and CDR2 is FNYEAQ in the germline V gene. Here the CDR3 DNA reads TGTGCCAGCAGCCGATTCCCCAGCGACGAGCAGTACTTC. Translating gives CASSRFPSDEQYF. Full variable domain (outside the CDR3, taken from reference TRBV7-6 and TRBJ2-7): GAGVSQSPRYKVTKRGQDVALRCDPISGHVSLYWYRQALGQGPEFLTYFNYEAQQDKSGLPNDRFSAERPEGSISTLTIQRTEQRDSAMYRCASSRFPSDEQYFGPGTRLTVT.

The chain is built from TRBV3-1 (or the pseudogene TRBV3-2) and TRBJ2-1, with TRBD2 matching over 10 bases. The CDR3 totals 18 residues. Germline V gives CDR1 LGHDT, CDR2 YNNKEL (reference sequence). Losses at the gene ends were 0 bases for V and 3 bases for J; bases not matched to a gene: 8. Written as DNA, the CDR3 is TGTGCCAGCAGCCAAGAAGGAAAGAAGCGGGGGGGCTACAATGAGCAGTTCTTC. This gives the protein CASSQEGKKRGGYNEQFF.

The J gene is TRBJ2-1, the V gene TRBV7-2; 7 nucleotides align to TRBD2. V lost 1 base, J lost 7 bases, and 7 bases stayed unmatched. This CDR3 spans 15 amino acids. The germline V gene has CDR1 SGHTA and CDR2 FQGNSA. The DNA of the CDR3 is TGTGCCAGCAGCTTAGGGGGAGGGTCCCTAAATGAGCAGTTCTTC. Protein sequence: CASSLGGGSLNEQFF.

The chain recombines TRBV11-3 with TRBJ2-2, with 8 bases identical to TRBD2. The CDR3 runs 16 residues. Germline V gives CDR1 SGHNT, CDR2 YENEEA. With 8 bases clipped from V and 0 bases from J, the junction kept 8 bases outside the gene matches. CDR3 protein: CASALERGSNTGELFF. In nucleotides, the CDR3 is TGTGCCAGCGCCCTTGAGCGGGGGTCGAACACCGGGGAGCTGTTTTTT.

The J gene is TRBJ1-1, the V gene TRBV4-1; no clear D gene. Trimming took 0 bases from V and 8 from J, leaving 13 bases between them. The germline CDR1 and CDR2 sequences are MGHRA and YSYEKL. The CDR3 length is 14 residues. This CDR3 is CASSQDPGLLEAFF. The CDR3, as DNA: TGCGCCAGCAGCCAAGACCCGGGCCTACTAGAAGCTTTCTTT.

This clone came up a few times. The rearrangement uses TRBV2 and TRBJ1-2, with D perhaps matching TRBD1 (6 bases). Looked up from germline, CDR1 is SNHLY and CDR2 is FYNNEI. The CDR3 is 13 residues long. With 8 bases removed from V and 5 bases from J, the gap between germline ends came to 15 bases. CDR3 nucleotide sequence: TGTGCCAGCGGGGGCGGCAGGGGATATGGCTACACCTTC. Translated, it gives CASGGGRGYGYTF.

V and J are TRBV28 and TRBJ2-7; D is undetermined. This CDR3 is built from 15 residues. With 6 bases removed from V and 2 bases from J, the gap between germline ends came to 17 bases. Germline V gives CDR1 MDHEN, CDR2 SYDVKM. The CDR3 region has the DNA TGTGCCAGCAGCCGAGGATCCTCCCTTACCTACGAGCAGTACGTC. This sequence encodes CASSRGSSLTYEQYV.

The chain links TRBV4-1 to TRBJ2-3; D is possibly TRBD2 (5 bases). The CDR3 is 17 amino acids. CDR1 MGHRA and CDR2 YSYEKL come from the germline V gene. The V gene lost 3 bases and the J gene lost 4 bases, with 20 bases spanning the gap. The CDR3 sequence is CASSQALRRGPSDTQYF. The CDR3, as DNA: TGCGCCAGCAGCCAGGCTCTAAGGAGAGGGCCCTCAGATACGCAGTATTTT.

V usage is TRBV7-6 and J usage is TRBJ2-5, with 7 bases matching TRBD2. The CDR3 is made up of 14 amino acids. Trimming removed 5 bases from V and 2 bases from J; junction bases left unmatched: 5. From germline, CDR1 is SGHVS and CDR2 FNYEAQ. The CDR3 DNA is TGTGCCAGCAGCCGCGGGACTACTCAAGAGACCCAGTACTTC. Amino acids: CASSRGTTQETQYF.

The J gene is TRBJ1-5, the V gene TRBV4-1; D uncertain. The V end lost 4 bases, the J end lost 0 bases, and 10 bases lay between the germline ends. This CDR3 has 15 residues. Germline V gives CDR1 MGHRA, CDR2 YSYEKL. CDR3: CASSPSWASNQPQHF. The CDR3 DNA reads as TGCGCCAGCAGCCCCTCTTGGGCTAGCAATCAGCCCCAGCATTTT.

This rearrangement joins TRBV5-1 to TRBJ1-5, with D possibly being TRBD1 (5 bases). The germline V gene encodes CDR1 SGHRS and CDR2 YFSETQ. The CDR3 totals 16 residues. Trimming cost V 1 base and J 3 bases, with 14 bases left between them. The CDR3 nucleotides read TGCGCCAGCAGCTTGTATCCCGGGGCGGACAATCAGCCCCAGCATTTT. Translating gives CASSLYPGADNQPQHF.

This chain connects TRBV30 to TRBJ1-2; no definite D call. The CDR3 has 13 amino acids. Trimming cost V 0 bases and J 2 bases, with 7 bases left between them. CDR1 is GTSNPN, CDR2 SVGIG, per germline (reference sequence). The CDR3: CAWSVNGNYGYTF. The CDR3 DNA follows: TGTGCCTGGAGTGTAAACGGAAACTATGGCTACACCTTC.

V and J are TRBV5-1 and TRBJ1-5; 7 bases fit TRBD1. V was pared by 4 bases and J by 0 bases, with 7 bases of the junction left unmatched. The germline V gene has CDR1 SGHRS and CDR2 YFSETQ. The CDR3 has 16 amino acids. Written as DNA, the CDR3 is TGCGCCAGCAGCGAAGGGACAGTCGTTAGCAATCAGCCCCAGCATTTT. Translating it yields CASSEGTVVSNQPQHF.

CDR3 sequence: CASSFGTANTEAFF. The CDR3 DNA reads TGTGCCAGCAGCTTTGGGACGGCGAACACTGAAGCTTTCTTT. The rearrangement joins TRBV5-6 to TRBJ1-1; D may be TRBD1 (5 bases). The CDR3 is 14 residues long. The V end was cut by 2 bases, the J end by 1 base, with 9 bases between. Germline V lookup: CDR1 SGHDT, CDR2 YYEEEE.

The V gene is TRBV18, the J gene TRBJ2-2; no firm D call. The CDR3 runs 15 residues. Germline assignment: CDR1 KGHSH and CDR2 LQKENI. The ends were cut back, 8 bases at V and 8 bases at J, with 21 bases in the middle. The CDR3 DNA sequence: TGTGCCAGCCAAGCAAACGGGCCCGGCAGGGGGGAGCTGTTTTTT. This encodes CASQANGPGRGELFF.

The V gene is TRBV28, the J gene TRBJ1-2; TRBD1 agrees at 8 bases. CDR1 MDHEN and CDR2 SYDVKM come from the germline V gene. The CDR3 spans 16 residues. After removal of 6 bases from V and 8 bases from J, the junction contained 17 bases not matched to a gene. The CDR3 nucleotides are TGTGCCAGCAGCCCCGGGACAGGAGCCTATATGGGGGGCTACACCTTC. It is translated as CASSPGTGAYMGGYTF.

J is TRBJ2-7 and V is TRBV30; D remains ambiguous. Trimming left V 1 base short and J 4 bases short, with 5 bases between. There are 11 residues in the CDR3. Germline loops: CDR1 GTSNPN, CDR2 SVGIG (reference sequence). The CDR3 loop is CAWSEIYEQYF. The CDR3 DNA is TGTGCCTGGAGTGAGATTTACGAGCAGTACTTC.

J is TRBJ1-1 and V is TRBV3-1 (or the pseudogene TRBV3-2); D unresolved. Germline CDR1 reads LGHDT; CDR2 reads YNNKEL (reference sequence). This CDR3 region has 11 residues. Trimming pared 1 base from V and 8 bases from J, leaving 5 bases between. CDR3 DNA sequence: TGTGCCAGCAGCCAAGTGAACGAAGCTTTCTTT. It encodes CASSQVNEAFF.

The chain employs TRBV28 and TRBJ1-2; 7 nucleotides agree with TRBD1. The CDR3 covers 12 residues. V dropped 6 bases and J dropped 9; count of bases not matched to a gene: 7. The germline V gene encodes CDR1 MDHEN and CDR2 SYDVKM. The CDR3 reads CASRGTAVRYTF. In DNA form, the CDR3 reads TGTGCCAGCAGGGGGACAGCCGTGCGCTACACCTTC.

Here the CDR3 DNA reads TGTGCCAGCAGATCATCTAGTCGACAGAATGACTACGAGCAGTACTTC. As protein: CASRSSSRQNDYEQYF. The chain combines TRBV7-9 with TRBJ2-7; the D gene is possibly TRBD1 (5 bases). Germline V gene lookup returns CDR1 SEHNR and CDR2 FQNEAQ (reference sequence). The CDR3 length is 16 residues. Trimming took off 6 bases at V and 3 bases at J, with 21 bases between the two ends.

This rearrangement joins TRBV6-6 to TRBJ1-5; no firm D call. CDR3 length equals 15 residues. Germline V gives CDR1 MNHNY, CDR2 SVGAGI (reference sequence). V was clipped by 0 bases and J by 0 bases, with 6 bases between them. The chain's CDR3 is CASSYSDGSNQPQHF. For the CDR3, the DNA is TGTGCCAGCAGTTACTCAGACGGTAGCAATCAGCCCCAGCATTTT.

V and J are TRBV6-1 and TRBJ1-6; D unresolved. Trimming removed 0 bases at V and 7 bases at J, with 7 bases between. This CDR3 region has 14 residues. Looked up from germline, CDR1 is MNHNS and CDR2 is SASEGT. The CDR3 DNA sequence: TGTGCCAGCAGTGAAGCTAGGAAGAATTCACCCCTCCACTTT. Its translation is CASSEARKNSPLHF.